These T cell receptor beta chains were read from a single sample in a study of blood T cell repertoires in COVID-19. Sequenced by immunoSEQ multiplex PCR; TCRdb stores in-frame clones only, minus some. The sample comprises around 150,000 clones, under 90% of which are singletons, and just under 9% rests with the top ten. Material for sequencing was peripheral blood. These receptors were taken from a woman aged 80 or over in a cohort sampled during active or convalescent COVID-19. CDR3s include the opening cysteine and the closing phenylalanine or tryptophan. A D gene is named only where the DNA matches it firmly. Expanded clones are given a class, and other clones once, few, many or no size at all.

>NA|TRBV9|NA|TRBJ1-3
TGTGCCAGCAGGAGGGGGACCGGGAACTGGAACACCATATATTTT
CASRRGTGNWNTIYF
>NA|TRBV29-1|TRBD1|TRBJ2-7
TGCAGCGTTGAAGCCGGGACAGGGACAGGCGAGCAGTACTTC
CSVEAGTGTGEQYF
>NA|TRBV6-6|NA|TRBJ1-1
TGTGCCAGCAGTTACTCAAGGAGCACTGAAGCTTTCTTT
CASSYSRSTEAFF
>NA|TRBV7-9|NA|TRBJ2-5
TGTGCCAGCAGCCCCCGTCTTTGGGAGGAGACCCAGTACTTC
CASSPRLWEETQYF
>few|TRBV5-6|TRBD1|TRBJ2-2
TGTGCCAGCAGAGAAAGACAGGGGGCCACCGGGGAGCTGTTTTTT
CASRERQGATGELFF
>NA|TRBV7-8|TRBD1|TRBJ2-2
TGTGCCAGCAGCATGGGACAGGCCGCCTGGACCGGGGAGCTGTTTTTT
CASSMGQAAWTGELFF
>NA|TRBV5-4|NA|TRBJ2-3
TGTGCCAGCAGGGCCACAGGGACAGATACGCAGTATTTT
CASRATGTDTQYF
>NA|TRBV5-4|TRBD2|TRBJ2-5
TGTGCCAGCAACCGACTAGCGGGCCGCGCTACGGAGACCCAGTACTTC
CASNRLAGRATETQYF
>NA|TRBV6-5|NA|TRBJ2-2
TGTGCCAGCAGTCAGGACATTAACGGGGAGCTGTTTTTT
CASSQDINGELFF
>few|TRBV2|TRBD1|TRBJ1-2
TGTGCCAGCGCCTACACAGGGGGACATGGCTACACCTTC
CASAYTGGHGYTF
>NA|TRBV7-2|TRBD1|TRBJ2-3
TGTGCCAGCAGCCCCCGAAGGACAGGGGGCGCAGATACGCAGTATTTT
CASSPRRTGGADTQYF
>NA|TRBV5-8|TRBD1|TRBJ1-6
TGTGCCAGCATTCGGAGCGGGACAGGGGCTCTCAATTCACCCCTCCACTTT
CASIRSGTGALNSPLHF
>few|TRBV7-9|TRBD1|TRBJ2-3
TGTGCCAGCAGCCGACAGGGGGCTCTATTGGGCACAGATACGCAGTATTTT
CASSRQGALLGTDTQYF
>NA|TRBV5-5|NA|TRBJ1-1
TGTGCCAGCCGTCCCTGGCAGGCAATCACTGAAGCTTTCTTT
CASRPWQAITEAFF
>once|TRBV18|TRBD1|TRBJ1-1
TGTGCCAGCTCACCCCGGGACAGGGGCCTTGAAGCTTTCTTT
CASSPRDRGLEAFF
>NA|TRBV18|NA|TRBJ1-2
TGTGCCAGCTCACGCTCCCGGGACACAAACTATGGCTACACCTTC
CASSRSRDTNYGYTF
>NA|TRBV5-4|NA|TRBJ1-1
TGTGCCAGCAGCTTGTGGGGACAGAACACTGAAGCTTTCTTT
CASSLWGQNTEAFF
>NA|TRBV15|NA|TRBJ2-5
TGTGCCACCGGTACAAGGTGGGAGCAAGAGACCCAGTACTTC
CATGTRWEQETQYF
>NA|TRBV5-4|TRBD1|TRBJ1-2
TGTGCCAGCACCCGGGGGGGTAACAGGGGTAACTATGGCTACACCTTC
CASTRGGNRGNYGYTF
>NA|TRBV7-2|NA|TRBJ2-3
TGTGCCAGCAGCCGCCAGGGGGGTGCCCCAGATACGCAGTATTTT
CASSRQGGAPDTQYF
>NA|TRBV11-2|TRBD1|TRBJ1-6
TGTGCCAGCAGCGGGTACAGGGGATCACCCCTCCACTTT
CASSGYRGSPLHF
>NA|TRBV19|NA|TRBJ1-2
TGTGCCAGTAGTATTGGGAGGTTTTGGAGTAACTATGGCTACACCTTC
CASSIGRFWSNYGYTF
>NA|TRBV19|NA|TRBJ2-3
TGTGCCAGTAGTATAGTCCTGCGCGATACGCAGTATTTT
CASSIVLRDTQYF
>NA|TRBV29-1|NA|TRBJ1-5
TGCAGCGTTGGAGGGACACCTAATCAGCCCCAGCATTTT
CSVGGTPNQPQHF
>NA|TRBV9|TRBD2|TRBJ2-3
TGTGCCAGCAGCGGGGGACTAGCTATAGATACGCAGTATTTT
CASSGGLAIDTQYF
>NA|TRBV10-3|NA|TRBJ2-4
TGTGCCATCAGTGAAGGCAGGGAACGCATTCAGTACTTC
CAISEGRERIQYF
>NA|TRBV24-1|NA|TRBJ2-5
TGTGCCACCAGTGTGGGTGGGGGCGAGGAGACCCAGTACTTC
CATSVGGGEETQYF
>NA|TRBV7-9|TRBD2|TRBJ2-3
TGTGCCAGCAGCATACCGGGACTAGTACCGTATTTT
CASSIPGLVPYF
>NA|TRBV7-9|NA|TRBJ2-5
TGTGCCAGCAGCTTCGGAGGGGCTACCCAAGAGACCCAGTACTTC
CASSFGGATQETQYF
>once|TRBV6-6|TRBD1|TRBJ1-2
TGTGCCAGCAGCCCCAACCTGTACACCGGGACAGGGGAAGGAGCCTTC
CASSPNLYTGTGEGAF
>NA|TRBV5-1|NA|TRBJ2-1
TGCGCCAGCAGCTTCGAGGGTACAACCTACAATGAGCAGTTCTTC
CASSFEGTTYNEQFF
>few|TRBV28|NA|TRBJ1-1
TGTGCCAGCAGTTTACAGGGGTGGCGGACTGAAGCTTTCTTT
CASSLQGWRTEAFF
>NA|TRBV5-5|NA|TRBJ2-5
TGTGCCAGCAGCTTGGGACTAGAGGTATTGGAGACCCAGTACTTC
CASSLGLEVLETQYF
>NA|TRBV10-3|TRBD2|TRBJ2-5
TGTGCCAGCGGACTAGATATAGAGACCCAGTACTTC
CASGLDIETQYF
>NA|TRBV30|NA|TRBJ2-1
TGTGCCTGGACAAGGCGGGGGCTTTCCTACAATGAGCAGTTCTTC
CAWTRRGLSYNEQFF
>NA|TRBV7-9|NA|TRBJ2-2
TGTGCCAGCAGCTTAGGTGTTAGCACCGGGGAGCTGTTTTTT
CASSLGVSTGELFF
>once|TRBV3-1/TRBV3-2|NA|TRBJ2-3
TGTGCCAGCAGCCGACAGTTACCAGATACGCAGTATTTT
CASSRQLPDTQYF
>NA|TRBV6-2/TRBV6-3|NA|TRBJ2-7
TGTGCCAGCAGTTACGGCAGAAACTACGAGCAGTACTTC
CASSYGRNYEQYF
>NA|TRBV24-1|TRBD2|TRBJ2-5
TGTGCCACCAGTGATTTCCTAGCGGGGGGGCAAGAGACCCAGTACTTC
CATSDFLAGGQETQYF
>once|TRBV19|TRBD1|TRBJ2-7
TGTGCCAGTAGTCCTTTTAGGGGGCGCGAGCAGTACTTC
CASSPFRGREQYF
>NA|TRBV5-8|NA|TRBJ1-2
TGTGCCAGCAGCTTAAAACAGGGATATGGCTACACCTTC
CASSLKQGYGYTF
>NA|TRBV5-1|NA|TRBJ1-1
TGCGCCAGCAGGGTATCGACAGCGAACACTGAAGCTTTCTTT
CASRVSTANTEAFF
>NA|TRBV3-1/TRBV3-2|TRBD1|TRBJ2-1
TGTGCCAGCAGCCAAGCGGGACAGGTCAACGATGAGCAGTTCTTC
CASSQAGQVNDEQFF
>NA|TRBV29-1|TRBD1|TRBJ1-2
TGCAGCGTCGCGACAGGGGGTAGGCCTGGCTACACCTTC
CSVATGGRPGYTF
>NA|TRBV2|TRBD2|TRBJ2-1
TGTGCCAGCAGTAGGCCCTCGGGGGGGCCTTACAATGAGCAGTTCTTC
CASSRPSGGPYNEQFF
>NA|TRBV7-9|NA|TRBJ1-4
TGTGCCAGCCGGAGGGGAGAGAGGGAAAAACTGTTTTTT
CASRRGEREKLFF
>NA|TRBV7-2|TRBD1|TRBJ2-3
TGTGCCAGCAGCCCGGGACAGGGAACAGATACGCAGTATTTT
CASSPGQGTDTQYF
>NA|TRBV6-5|NA|TRBJ1-4
TGTGCCAGCAGTTACTTGACAGCGGGAGGAAAACTGTTTTTT
CASSYLTAGGKLFF
>once|TRBV7-9|NA|TRBJ1-2
TGTGCCAGCAGCCCGGTGAACTATGGCTACACCTTC
CASSPVNYGYTF
>NA|TRBV4-3|NA|TRBJ1-5
TGCGCCAGCAGCCAACTAAGGGGTCAGCCCCAGCATTTT
CASSQLRGQPQHF
>NA|TRBV28|NA|TRBJ1-5
TGTGCCAGCAGTTTGGAGACAAGGGGCAAGGTAGATCAGCCCCAGCATTTT
CASSLETRGKVDQPQHF
>NA|TRBV7-2|TRBD1|TRBJ1-3
TGTGCCAGCAGCTTAGGGACAGGGACTGGAAACACCATATATTTT
CASSLGTGTGNTIYF
>NA|TRBV5-4|TRBD1|TRBJ1-2
TGTGCCAGCAGCCTAGGGGGCGGCGAGGGCTACACCTTC
CASSLGGGEGYTF
>few|TRBV29-1|NA|TRBJ1-3
TGCAGCGTCACCGGGACATATACCTCTGGAAACACCATATATTTT
CSVTGTYTSGNTIYF
>NA|TRBV28|NA|TRBJ1-6
TGTGCCAGCAGTTTACGACAGTCTATGTATAATTCACCCCTCCACTTT
CASSLRQSMYNSPLHF
>NA|TRBV5-6|NA|TRBJ1-4
TGTGCCAGCAGCTTCTTCGGTGCCAATGAAAAACTGTTTTTT
CASSFFGANEKLFF
>once|TRBV27|NA|TRBJ2-5
TGTGCCAGCAGCCTCCTCGGCAGGCCGCCGGAGACCCAGTACTTC
CASSLLGRPPETQYF
>once|TRBV18|NA|TRBJ1-1
TGTGCCAGCTCCCCCCGATTGAGTACTGAAGCTTTCTTT
CASSPRLSTEAFF